These 10 T cell receptor beta chains were sequenced from one sample in a study of molecular identifiers for immune sequencing clone quantification. TCRdb itself ran the PCR reads through MiXCR, one entry per CDR3 protein. The table has about 500,000 distinct CDR3 sequences, 20% to 25% seen once. Specimen: naive CD8+ T cells from blood, with Jurkat cell RNA spiked in. Subset specified: FACS-sorted CD8+CD4-CCR7+CD45RA+ naive T cells. These receptors were obtained from a human donor in good health. Some libraries in this study had Jurkat cell RNA spiked in.

Regarding this clonotype: A read error may be the cause here, since a much bigger clone is one base away. This rearrangement joins TRBV6-5 to TRBJ1-1; D may be TRBD1 (5 bases). Germline CDR1 reads MNHEY; CDR2 reads SVGAGI. V was shortened by 7 bases and J by 0 bases, with 21 bases between the two germline ends. CDR3 length: 17 amino acids. The DNA of the CDR3 is TGTGCCAGCAAACCCCGGGACGGATCGGACATGAACACTGAAGCTTTCTTT. Translating it yields CASKPRDGSDMNTEAFF.

This clonotype was counted many times. This chain connects TRBV12-3 or TRBV12-4 to TRBJ1-5, with D tentatively TRBD1 (6 bases). This CDR3 comprises 15 residues. V shed 6 bases and J shed 0 bases, with 12 bases lying between them. The CDR3 protein is CASSRTVNSNQPQHF. The CDR3 DNA sequence: TGTGCCAGCAGCCGGACAGTAAATAGCAATCAGCCCCAGCATTTT.

At least ten counts were recorded for this clonotype. This chain uses TRBV6-6 with TRBJ2-2; 8 bases are shared with TRBD1. CDR1 and CDR2 from the germline V gene are MNHNY and SVGAGI (reference sequence). Losses at the gene ends were 5 bases for V and 1 base for J; bases not matched to a gene: 3. The CDR3 runs to 15 residues. The CDR3 sequence: CASSIGQGNTGELFF. As DNA, the CDR3 is TGTGCCAGCAGTATCGGACAGGGGAACACCGGGGAGCTGTTTTTT.

The rearrangement joins TRBV27 to TRBJ1-1; D ambiguous. Deletions cut 6 bases from V and 3 bases from J, with 11 bases between. CDR3 length: 13 amino acids. Germline CDR1 reads MNHEY; CDR2 reads SMNVEV (reference sequence). CDR3 protein: CASSHDGDTEAFF. As DNA, the CDR3 is TGTGCCAGCAGCCACGACGGGGACACTGAAGCTTTCTTT.

This clonotype appeared many times. The chain has TRBV7-9 and TRBJ2-3; possibly TRBD2 for D (5 bases). Trimming left V 3 bases short and J 2 bases short, with 15 bases between. CDR3 size: 16 residues. CDR1 is SEHNR, CDR2 FQNEAQ, per germline (reference sequence). CDR3 sequence (DNA): TGTGCCAGCAGCTTGGGCCCCGTCGGGAACACAGATACGCAGTATTTT. Translated: CASSLGPVGNTDTQYF.

This clonotype was observed at least ten times. The J gene is TRBJ1-1, the V gene TRBV2; 11 nucleotides align to TRBD1. This CDR3 has 14 amino acids. Germline V lookup: CDR1 SNHLY, CDR2 FYNNEI. The junction had 4 bases not matched to a gene; V was cut back by 6 bases and J by 4 bases. The CDR3 coding sequence is TGTGCCAGCAGGGACAGGGGGCTCGGCACTGAAGCTTTCTTT. Translated, it gives CASRDRGLGTEAFF.

This clonotype was detected ten times or more. This chain uses TRBV24-1 with TRBJ1-1; D is undetermined. The CDR3 extends over 13 amino acids. V lost 6 bases and J lost 4, with 11 bases in between. CDR1 and CDR2 from the germline V gene are KGHDR and SFDVKD. The CDR3 loop is CATSLGSATEAFF. DNA for the CDR3: TGTGCCACCAGTCTCGGGTCGGCCACTGAAGCTTTCTTT.

This clonotype was detected only a few times. The CDR3 DNA sequence: TGCGCCAGCAGCCAAGACGGTCTAGCGGGAAGCGAGCAGTACTTC. Amino acid sequence: CASSQDGLAGSEQYF. This chain connects TRBV4-3 to TRBJ2-7, with 9 bases aligning to TRBD2. The length of the CDR3 is 15 residues. CDR1 is LGHNA, CDR2 YSLEER, per germline. Unmatched junction bases numbered 6, after V lost 0 bases and J lost 6 bases.

This clonotype showed up just a few times. The chain has TRBV5-6 and TRBJ2-7; 7 nucleotides align to TRBD2. The V gene's germline CDR1 is SGHDT and CDR2 YYEEEE. The CDR3 loop spans 15 amino acids. The junction had 7 bases not matched to a gene; V was cut back by 0 bases and J by 4 bases. The CDR3 coding sequence is TGTGCCAGCAGCTTGGGGGGCGGGAGTTGGTACGAGCAGTACTTC. Its protein is CASSLGGGSWYEQYF. Using reference TRBV5-6 and TRBJ2-7 for the parts outside the CDR3, the full variable domain is DAGVTQSPTHLIKTRGQQVTLRCSPKSGHDTVSWYQQALGQGPQFIFQYYEEEERQRGNFPDRFSGHQFPNYSSELNVNALLLGDSALYLCASSLGGGSWYEQYFGPGTRLTVT.

In its sample, this clonotype was seen many times. CDR3 DNA sequence: TGTGCCAGCAGCTTACAGGGGAATGAAAAACTGTTTTTT. Amino acids: CASSLQGNEKLFF. The chain carries TRBV7-9 and TRBJ1-4; D may be TRBD1 (6 bases). V was shortened by 2 bases and J by 5 bases, with 6 bases between the two germline ends. CDR3 length: 13 residues. Germline CDR1 is SEHNR and CDR2 is FQNEAQ (reference sequence).